The 23 T cell receptor beta chains given below trace back to one sample, sequenced in a study of blood T cell repertoires in COVID-19. Some clones are missing from TCRdb's copy, which holds only in-frame ones; the method was immunoSEQ multiplex PCR. The profile shows 200,000 to 250,000 clones, about 83% of them singletons. Material for sequencing was peripheral blood. The origin of the receptors is a woman in her 30s with COVID-19, enrolled during active disease.

Worth noting for this clone: This specimen includes other DNA sequences encoding the same CDR3. V and J are TRBV9 and TRBJ2-1; D is possibly TRBD2 (5 bases). Per the germline V gene, CDR1 is SGDLS and CDR2 is YYNGEE. V lost 4 bases and J lost 0, with 11 bases in between. The CDR3 has 15 amino acids. Here the CDR3 reads CASSPSGGSYNEQFF. In nucleotides, the CDR3 is TGTGCCAGCAGCCCCAGCGGAGGCTCCTACAATGAGCAGTTCTTC.

The V and J genes are TRBV24-1 and TRBJ1-1, with D perhaps TRBD1 (5 bases). V gave up 7 bases and J gave up 0 bases, with 8 bases separating them. This CDR3 spans 13 amino acids. Germline V gene lookup returns CDR1 KGHDR and CDR2 SFDVKD. CDR3: CATSDSMNTEAFF. DNA for the CDR3: TGTGCCACCAGCGACAGCATGAACACTGAAGCTTTCTTT.

Written as DNA, the CDR3 is TGCAGCGGATCCGGACTAGCCGCCAATGAGCAGTTCTTC. This codes for CSGSGLAANEQFF. V is TRBV29-1 and J is TRBJ2-1; TRBD2 aligns across 8 bases. The CDR3 consists of 13 residues. CDR1 is SQVTM and CDR2 is ANQGSEA in the germline V gene. The trim removed 7 bases at V and 6 bases at J, leaving 8 bases unmatched.

The J gene is TRBJ2-7, the V gene TRBV7-9, with 9 bases aligning to TRBD1. This CDR3 region has 14 residues. V gave up 4 bases and J gave up 5 bases; unmatched junction bases: 6. Germline loops: CDR1 SEHNR, CDR2 FQNEAQ (reference sequence). The CDR3 bases are TGTGCCAGCAGCTCGAAACAGGGGGCCCACGAGCAGTACTTC. Amino acid sequence: CASSSKQGAHEQYF. The entire variable domain, with the rest obtained from reference TRBV7-9 and TRBJ2-7, is as follows: DTGVSQNPRHKITKRGQNVTFRCDPISEHNRLYWYRQTLGQGPEFLTYFQNEAQLEKSRLLSDRFSAERPKGSFSTLEIQRTEQGDSAMYLCASSSKQGAHEQYFGPGTRLTVT.

The CDR3 DNA sequence: TGTGCCACCAGAGTGGACAGGGGGTATCAAGAGACCCAGTACTTC. The encoded protein is CATRVDRGYQETQYF. V is TRBV15 and J is TRBJ2-5; TRBD1 matches 10 bases. CDR1 and CDR2 from the germline V gene are LNHNV and YYDKDF (reference sequence). V lost 6 bases and J lost 2; bases outside the gene matches: 6. This CDR3 comprises 15 residues.

CDR3 nucleotides: TGTGCCAGCTCACTCCAGGGGGGTAACTATGGCTACACCTTC. It yields the protein CASSLQGGNYGYTF. The rearrangement uses TRBV18 and TRBJ1-2; 7 bases map to TRBD1. The ends lost 4 bases at V and 1 base at J; junction bases unmatched: 3. CDR3 length equals 14 residues. Per the germline V gene, CDR1 is KGHSH and CDR2 is LQKENI. Full variable domain (rest looked up from reference TRBV18 and TRBJ1-2): NAGVMQNPRHLVRRRGQEARLRCSPMKGHSHVYWYRQLPEEGLKFMVYLQKENIIDESGMPKERFSAEFPKEGPSILRIQQVVRGDSAAYFCASSLQGGNYGYTFGSGTRLTVV.

The chain couples TRBV28 to TRBJ1-3; 9 nucleotides agree with TRBD1. CDR3 length: 19 amino acids. Trimming took 5 bases from V and 1 from J; bases not matched to a gene: 15. The germline V gene encodes CDR1 MDHEN and CDR2 SYDVKM. CDR3 protein: CASSQWGQGRAGSGNTIYF. In nucleotides, the CDR3 is TGTGCCAGCAGTCAATGGGGACAGGGCCGGGCGGGATCTGGAAACACCATATATTTT. The whole variable domain, remainder taken from reference TRBV28 and TRBJ1-3, is DVKVTQSSRYLVKRTGEKVFLECVQDMDHENMFWYRQDPGLGLRLIYFSYDVKMKEKGDIPEGYSVSREKKERFSLILESASTNQTSMYLCASSQWGQGRAGSGNTIYFGEGSWLTVV.

This chain links TRBV19 with TRBJ2-1; 10 bases align to TRBD2. The CDR3 extends over 16 amino acids. The germline V gene has CDR1 LNHDA and CDR2 SQIVND (reference sequence). V lost 10 bases and J lost 6; bases outside the gene matches: 15. The CDR3 DNA follows: TGTGCCACTAAGGATCTCAGCGGGAGGGATCCCAATGAGCAGTTCTTC. Protein: CATKDLSGRDPNEQFF.

The chain links TRBV27 to TRBJ2-5, with 8 positions matching TRBD2. This CDR3 comprises 14 residues. Trimming at V came to 5 bases and at J to 5 bases, leaving 7 bases not matched to a gene. CDR1 and CDR2 from the germline V gene are MNHEY and SMNVEV (reference sequence). CDR3 amino acids: CASSPGGGWETQYF. Here the CDR3 DNA reads TGTGCCAGCAGTCCGGGGGGGGGATGGGAGACCCAGTACTTC.

This chain joins TRBV19 and TRBJ2-6; D gene ambiguous. Germline CDR1 is LNHDA and CDR2 is SQIVND (reference sequence). Trimming shortened V by 7 bases and J by 1 base, and 14 bases separated the two germline ends. The CDR3 has 16 residues. CDR3 coding DNA: TGTGCCAGTACCATATCGGGTGTGTCTGGGGCCAACGTCCTGACTTTC. Protein sequence: CASTISGVSGANVLTF.

The gene calls are TRBV27 and TRBJ2-5, with TRBD2 matching 13 bases. J lost 5 bases, V lost 2 bases, and 8 bases had no gene match. The length of the CDR3 is 17 residues. From germline, CDR1 is MNHEY and CDR2 SMNVEV (reference sequence). The CDR3 coding sequence is TGTGCCAGCAGTTTAAGTACTAGCGGGGGGGCGAGGGAGACCCAGTACTTC. Amino acid sequence: CASSLSTSGGARETQYF.

The CDR3 loop is CASKGVSTGELFF. CDR3 sequence (DNA): TGTGCCAGCAAGGGGGTCTCTACCGGGGAGCTGTTTTTT. The V gene is TRBV5-4, the J gene TRBJ2-2, with D possibly TRBD1 on 6 matching bases. The germline V and J ends were trimmed by 6 bases and 5 bases, with 11 bases remaining between them. Germline loops: CDR1 SGHNT, CDR2 YYREEE (reference sequence). The CDR3 contains 13 residues. Supplemented by reference TRBV5-4 and TRBJ2-2, the full variable domain reads ETGVTQSPTHLIKTRGQQVTLRCSSQSGHNTVSWYQQALGQGPQFIFQYYREEENGRGNFPPRFSGLQFPNYSSELNVNALELDDSALYLCASKGVSTGELFFGEGSRLTVL.

This chain connects TRBV27 to TRBJ2-7, with D perhaps TRBD1 (6 bases). With 4 bases removed from V and 6 bases from J, the gap between germline ends came to 10 bases. Germline CDR1 is MNHEY and CDR2 is SMNVEV (reference sequence). This CDR3 has 12 amino acids. This chain's CDR3 is CASSSQGIEQYF. The DNA of the CDR3 is TGTGCCAGCAGTTCACAGGGTATCGAGCAGTACTTC.

The J gene is TRBJ2-7, the V gene TRBV16, with 7 positions matching TRBD2. The germline CDR1 and CDR2 sequences are KGHSY and FQNENV. The V gene end was trimmed by 1 base and the J gene end by 0 bases; junction bases not matched to a gene: 3. The CDR3 is 15 residues long. The CDR3 DNA follows: TGTGCCAGCAGCCAATATCGGGAGGCCTCCTACGAGCAGTACTTC. Amino acids: CASSQYREASYEQYF.

This clone was seen more than once but under ten times. The chain joins TRBV19 to TRBJ2-7; D uncertain. V was clipped by 5 bases and J by 1 base, with 12 bases between them. This CDR3 comprises 14 residues. CDR1 is LNHDA and CDR2 is SQIVND in the germline V gene (reference sequence). The CDR3: CASSAQISSYEQYF. In nucleotides, the CDR3 is TGTGCCAGTAGTGCACAGATATCTTCCTACGAGCAGTACTTC.

This chain uses TRBV5-1 with TRBJ2-7; maybe TRBD1 (5 bases). From germline, CDR1 is SGHRS and CDR2 YFSETQ. This CDR3 has 14 amino acids. The V and J ends lost 0 bases and 2 bases respectively, with 9 bases between them. The CDR3 bases are TGCGCCAGCAGCTTGGCCACGACAGCCTACGAGCAGTACTTC. This gives the protein CASSLATTAYEQYF. Based on the CDR3 plus reference TRBV5-1 and TRBJ2-7, the full variable domain is KAGVTQTPRYLIKTRGQQVTLSCSPISGHRSVSWYQQTPGQGLQFLFEYFSETQRNKGNFPGRFSGRQFSNSRSEMNVSTLELGDSALYLCASSLATTAYEQYFGPGTRLTVT.

The chain couples TRBV5-6 to TRBJ1-6, with 11 bases that match TRBD1. With 4 bases clipped from V and 6 bases from J, the junction kept 9 bases outside the gene matches. This CDR3 region has 17 residues. Germline assignment: CDR1 SGHDT and CDR2 YYEEEE. The CDR3 DNA is TGTGCCAGCAGCCTCTTCGGGACAGGGGGATCTAATTCACCCCTCCACTTT. It yields the protein CASSLFGTGGSNSPLHF.

In this sample, this clone turned up a few times. Sequence at one end of the junction differs from germline and may be a read error. The chain is built from TRBV28 and TRBJ2-7, with a tentative D call TRBD2 (7 bases). The length of the CDR3 is 13 residues. The germline gives CDR1 MDHEN, CDR2 SYDVKM. The CDR3 DNA is TGTGCCAGCAGTTTCCCCCTTTCACAGGGACTACACTTC. It yields the protein CASSFPLSQGLHF.

This chain links TRBV2 with TRBJ2-2, with 7 bases matching TRBD1. This CDR3 is 18 amino acids long. Germline trimming cut 3 bases from V and 1 base from J; bases unmatched to any gene: 11. Per the germline V gene, CDR1 is SNHLY and CDR2 is FYNNEI. The CDR3 loop reads CASSDDGLGQVNTGELFF. DNA of the CDR3: TGTGCCAGCAGTGATGATGGTTTAGGACAGGTGAACACCGGGGAGCTGTTTTTT. Based on the CDR3 plus reference TRBV2 and TRBJ2-2, the full variable domain is EPEVTQTPSHQVTQMGQEVILRCVPISNHLYFYWYRQILGQKVEFLVSFYNNEISEKSEIFDDQFSVERPDGSNFTLKIRSTKLEDSAMYFCASSDDGLGQVNTGELFFGEGSRLTVL.

This sequence joins TRBV4-3 and TRBJ1-1; possible D gene TRBD1, 5 bases. V shed 0 bases and J shed 7 bases, with 21 bases lying between them. The CDR3 sequence is 17 residues long. Germline CDR1 is LGHNA and CDR2 is YSLEER. The CDR3 coding sequence is TGCGCCAGCAGCCAAGATGTGGGGGGTCAACCTATGGGTGAAGCTTTCTTT. Translating it yields CASSQDVGGQPMGEAFF.

The V call is TRBV7-2, the J call TRBJ2-2; D might be TRBD2 (7 bases). CDR1 SGHTA and CDR2 FQGNSA come from the germline V gene. The CDR3 consists of 16 residues. V lost 5 bases, J lost 5 bases, and 18 bases lay in between. Here the CDR3 reads CASSPPGGRGTGELFF. The CDR3 nucleotides are TGTGCCAGCAGCCCACCCGGGGGGAGGGGGACCGGGGAGCTGTTTTTT.

This chain uses TRBV30 with TRBJ2-5; 8 bases line up with TRBD2. Germline CDR1 GTSNPN, CDR2 SVGIG (reference sequence). CDR3 size: 13 residues. V was pared by 2 bases and J by 5 bases, with 4 bases of the junction left unmatched. DNA for the CDR3: TGTGCCTGGAGTAGATCGGGAGGGGAGACCCAGTACTTC. It translates to CAWSRSGGETQYF.

V gene TRBV30 combines with J gene TRBJ1-1; TRBD1 might be the D (6 bases). V was trimmed by 5 bases and J by 0 bases, leaving 10 bases between them. CDR3 length: 13 residues. The germline CDR1 and CDR2 sequences are GTSNPN and SVGIG (reference sequence). CDR3 loop: CAWFGQLNTEAFF. In DNA, the CDR3 is TGTGCCTGGTTCGGACAGTTGAACACTGAAGCTTTCTTT.